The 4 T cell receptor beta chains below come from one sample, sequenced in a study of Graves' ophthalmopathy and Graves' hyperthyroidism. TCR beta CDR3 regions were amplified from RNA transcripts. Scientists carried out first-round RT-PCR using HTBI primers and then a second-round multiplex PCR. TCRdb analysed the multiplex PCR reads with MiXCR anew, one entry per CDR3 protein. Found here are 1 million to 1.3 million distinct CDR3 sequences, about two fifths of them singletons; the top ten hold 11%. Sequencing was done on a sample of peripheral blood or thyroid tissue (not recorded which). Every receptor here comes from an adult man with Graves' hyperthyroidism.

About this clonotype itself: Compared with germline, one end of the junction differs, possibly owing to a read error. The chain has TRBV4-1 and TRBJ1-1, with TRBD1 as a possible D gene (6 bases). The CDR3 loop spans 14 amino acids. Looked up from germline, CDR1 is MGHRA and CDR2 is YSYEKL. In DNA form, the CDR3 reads TGCGCCGGCAGCCAAGTCAGGGGTAGGGCTGAAGCTTTCTTT. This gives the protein CAGSQVRGRAEAFF.

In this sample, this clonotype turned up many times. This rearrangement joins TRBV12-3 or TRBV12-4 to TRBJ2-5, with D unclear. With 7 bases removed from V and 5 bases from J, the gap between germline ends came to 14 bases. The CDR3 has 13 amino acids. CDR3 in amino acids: CASTIGNWETQYF. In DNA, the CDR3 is TGTGCCAGCACAATTGGGAATTGGGAGACCCAGTACTTC.

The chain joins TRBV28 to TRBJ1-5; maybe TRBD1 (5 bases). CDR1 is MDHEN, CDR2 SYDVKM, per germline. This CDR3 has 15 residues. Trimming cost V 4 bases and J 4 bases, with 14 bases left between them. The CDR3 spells CASSSSQTVNQPQHF. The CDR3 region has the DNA TGTGCCAGCAGTTCCTCCCAGACAGTGAATCAGCCCCAGCATTTT.

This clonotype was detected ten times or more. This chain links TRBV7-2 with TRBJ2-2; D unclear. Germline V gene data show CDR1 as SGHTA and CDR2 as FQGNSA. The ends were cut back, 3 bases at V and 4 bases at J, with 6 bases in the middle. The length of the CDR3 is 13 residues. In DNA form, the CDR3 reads TGTGCCAGCAGCTTGTCCTTCACCGGGGAGCTGTTTTTT. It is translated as CASSLSFTGELFF.